This TCR beta chain was documented in a study of CD8+CD57+ T cells in acquired aplastic anemia. Whole-study context: Sorting CD4+ and CD8+ cells gave DNA averaging 3.2 ug. General observations from the study: Patients and controls shared twenty-nine CD8+ CDR3 sequences, which appeared highly expressed in patients and within their immunodominant clones.

CDR1 is SGDLS and CDR2 is YYNGEE in the germline V gene. V shed 5 bases, J shed 4 bases, and the junction held 9 bases outside the gene matches. The CDR3 extends over 16 amino acids. Concerning this clonotype itself: Antigen unknown.

An expansion of CD8+CD57+ cells by flow cytometry had been shown in patients chosen for sequencing. Each patient had severe acquired aplastic anemia. At the time of blood sampling, patients had not yet received any therapy. Both TCR beta VDJ combination and CDR3 sequence profiling were carried out. Genomic DNA was the template for this profiling. TCRdb itself ran the reads through MiXCR, one entry per CDR3 protein. The sample carries about half a million distinct CDR3 sequences, roughly a third recorded once. The receptor's source is a human donor with aplastic anemia. The sequencing sample was made of sorted CD4+, CD8+, or CD8+CD57+ T cells (not recorded which) from PBMCs. J is TRBJ2-6 and V is TRBV9; 7 nucleotides line up with TRBD1. The CDR3 sequence is CASRWDSSSGANVLTF. The CDR3 nucleotides read TGTGCCAGCAGGTGGGACAGTTCGTCCGGGGCCAACGTCCTGACTTTC.